The T cell receptor (beta chain) under discussion was sequenced for a study of blood T cells in healthy people across ages. Alongside a J-beta primer mix, a sample-barcoded 5' primer served in a second PCR lasting about 7 to 11 cycles. Each CDR3 protein is one row after TCRdb ran MiXCR on the 5' RACE reads. This table holds around 1.5 million distinct CDR3 sequences, 42% found once. This clonotype was counted a few times. J gave up 10 bases and V 5 bases, and 8 bases lay outside the gene matches. The length of the CDR3 is 15 residues. The rearrangement links TRBV12-3 or TRBV12-4 to TRBJ1-6; 10 bases agree with TRBD1. Material: blood. The clonotype originates from a woman aged 18 to 35 in good health. The CDR3 region is CASSNHRDRGSPLHF. The CDR3 region has the DNA TGTGCCAGCAGTAACCACCGGGACAGGGGATCACCCCTCCACTTT.